This T cell receptor beta chain was captured by sequencing in a study of T-cell memory formation after mild COVID-19. The CDR3 spans 14 residues. V was clipped by 1 base and J by 5 bases; unmatched bases: 4. Germline CDR1 SGHRS, CDR2 YFSETQ. This clonotype was observed a handful of times. TCRdb reprocessed the 5' RACE reads with MiXCR, giving one entry per CDR3 protein. The profile shows approximately 150,000 distinct CDR3 sequences, about 14% of them singletons. The sequence was collected from an adult woman who had mild COVID-19 (a few samples of this study predate the infection). Cell type and time point are not known. The chain has TRBV5-1 and TRBJ2-5; 8 nucleotides match TRBD1. The specimen was PBMCs or a T cell subset sorted from them (not recorded which). Written as DNA, the CDR3 is TGCGCCAGCAGCTTGCAGGGGGCAGGTGAGACCCAGTACTTC. Amino acid sequence: CASSLQGAGETQYF.